Below, 5 T cell receptor beta chains from the same sample are listed, as sequenced in a study of T cell clonality in common variable immunodeficiency. Some clones are missing from TCRdb's copy, which holds only in-frame ones; the method was immunoSEQ multiplex PCR. The sample includes approximately 34,000 clones, none of them occurring once. Sequenced input: peripheral blood mononuclear cells. These receptors were collected from a person aged 18 to 70 in good health.

In the case of this clone: The read is 3 residues too short to cover the CDR3 end, so that end is filled in from the germline J gene. J is TRBJ2-4 and V is TRBV18; 8 nucleotides align to TRBD2. This CDR3 has 15 residues. Germline loops: CDR1 KGHSH, CDR2 LQKENI. The sequenced CDR3 bases are TGTGCCAGCTCCATGCGGGCAGCGGGGGAGTATGGT. This codes for CASSMRAAGEYG. The CDR3 reads in full as CASSMRAAGEYGQYF. Looking up the rest from reference TRBV18 and TRBJ2-4 gives the full variable domain: NAGVMQNPRHLVRRRGQEARLRCSPMKGHSHVYWYRQLPEEGLKFMVYLQKENIIDESGMPKERFSAEFPKEGPSILRIQQVVRGDSAAYFCASSMRAAGEYGQYFGAGTRLSVL.

This clone was observed many times. One junction end does not reproduce the germline sequence, and a read error may be involved. The DNA ends 3 residues before the CDR3 does, and the rest of the CDR3 is filled in from the germline J gene. The V and J genes are TRBV7-7 and TRBJ2-5; tentatively, D is TRBD2 (6 bases). Germline assignment: CDR1 SSHAT and CDR2 FNYEAQ (reference sequence). The CDR3 totals 14 residues. The CDR3 reads CASSLMGGSETQYF. The CDR3 DNA, read in part, is TGTGCTAGCAGCTTAATGGGGGGTTCAGAGACC.

This clone appeared many times. The CDR3 end is not reached by the read, which stops 3 residues before it; the germline J gene fills it in. The chain is built from TRBV19 and TRBJ1-1, with 12 bases fitting TRBD1. The CDR3 extends over 15 amino acids. Germline V CDR1 and CDR2: LNHDA, SQIVND (reference sequence). V was clipped by 3 bases and J by 4 bases; unmatched bases: 3. Incomplete CDR3 DNA: TGTGCCAGTAGTATTTCGGGACAGGGGGCCACTGAA. Amino acids: CASSISGQGATE. Given in full, the CDR3 is CASSISGQGATEAFF. Using reference TRBV19 and TRBJ1-1 for the parts outside the CDR3, the full variable domain is DGGITQSPKYLFRKEGQNVTLSCEQNLNHDAMYWYRQDPGQGLRLIYYSQIVNDFQKGDIAEGYSVSREKKESFPLTVTSAQKNPTAFYLCASSISGQGATEAFFGQGTRLTVV.

This clone has a count of ten or more. Read sequence stops 3 residues before the CDR3 end, and the germline J gene provides the missing end. The gene calls are TRBV7-9 and TRBJ1-1, with unresolved D. The V and J ends lost 2 bases and 1 base respectively, with 5 bases between them. This CDR3 contains 13 residues. Looked up from germline, CDR1 is SEHNR and CDR2 is FQNEAQ (reference sequence). Incomplete CDR3 DNA: TGTGCCAGCAGCTTAAAACAGAACACTGAA. Its translation: CASSLKQNTE. The whole CDR3 protein reads CASSLKQNTEAFF.

The sample holds many counts of this clone. The CDR3 region is CASSQLKDRGIGNTIYF. Partial CDR3 DNA: TGCGCCAGCAGCCAACTGAAGGACAGGGGGATCGGAAACACC. The V gene is TRBV4-1, the J gene TRBJ1-3; TRBD1 matches 10 bases. The read ends 3 residues shy of where the CDR3 ends; the end is completed using the germline J gene. This CDR3 contains 17 residues. From germline, CDR1 is MGHRA and CDR2 YSYEKL. The V and J ends lost 2 bases and 4 bases, in that order; junction bases with no gene match: 8.